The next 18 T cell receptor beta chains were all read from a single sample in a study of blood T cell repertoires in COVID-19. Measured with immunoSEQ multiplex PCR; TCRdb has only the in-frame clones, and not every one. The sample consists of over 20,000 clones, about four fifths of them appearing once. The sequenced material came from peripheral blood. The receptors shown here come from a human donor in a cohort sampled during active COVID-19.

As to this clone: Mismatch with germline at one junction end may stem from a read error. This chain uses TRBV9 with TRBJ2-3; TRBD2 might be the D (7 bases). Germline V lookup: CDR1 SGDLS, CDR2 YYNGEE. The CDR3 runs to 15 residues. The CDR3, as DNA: TGTGCCAGCAGCGTAGGGACGGGGGGCACGGATACGCAGTATTTT. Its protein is CASSVGTGGTDTQYF.

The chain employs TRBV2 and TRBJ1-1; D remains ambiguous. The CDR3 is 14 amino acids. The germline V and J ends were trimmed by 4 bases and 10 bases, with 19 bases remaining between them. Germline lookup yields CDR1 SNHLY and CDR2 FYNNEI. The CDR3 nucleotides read TGTGCCAGCAGTGGGGCGCAGGAGAGGAGGGTAGCTTTCTTT. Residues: CASSGAQERRVAFF.

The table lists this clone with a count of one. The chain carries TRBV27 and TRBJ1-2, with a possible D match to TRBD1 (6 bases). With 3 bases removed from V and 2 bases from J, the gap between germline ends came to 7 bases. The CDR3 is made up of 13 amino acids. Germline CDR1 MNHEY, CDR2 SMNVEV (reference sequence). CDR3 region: CASSFRGNYGYTF. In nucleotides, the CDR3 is TGTGCCAGCAGTTTCAGGGGAAACTATGGCTACACCTTC.

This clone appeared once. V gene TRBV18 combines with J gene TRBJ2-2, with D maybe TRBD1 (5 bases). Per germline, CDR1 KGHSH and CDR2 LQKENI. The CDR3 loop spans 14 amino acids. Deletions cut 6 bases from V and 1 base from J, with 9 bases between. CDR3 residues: CASSLDRNTGELFF. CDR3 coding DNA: TGTGCCAGCTCCCTCGACAGGAACACCGGGGAGCTGTTTTTT.

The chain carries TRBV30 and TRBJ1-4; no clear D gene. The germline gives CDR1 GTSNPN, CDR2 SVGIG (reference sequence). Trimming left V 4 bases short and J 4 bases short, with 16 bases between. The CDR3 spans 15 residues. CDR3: CAWKALFPYNEKLFF. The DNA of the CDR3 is TGTGCCTGGAAAGCATTATTCCCATATAATGAAAAACTGTTTTTT.

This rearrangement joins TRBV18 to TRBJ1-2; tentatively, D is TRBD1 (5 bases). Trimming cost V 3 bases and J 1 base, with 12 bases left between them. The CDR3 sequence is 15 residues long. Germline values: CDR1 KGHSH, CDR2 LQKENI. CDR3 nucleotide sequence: TGTGCCAGCTCACCGACTAGACAGAATAACTATGGCTACACCTTC. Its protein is CASSPTRQNNYGYTF.

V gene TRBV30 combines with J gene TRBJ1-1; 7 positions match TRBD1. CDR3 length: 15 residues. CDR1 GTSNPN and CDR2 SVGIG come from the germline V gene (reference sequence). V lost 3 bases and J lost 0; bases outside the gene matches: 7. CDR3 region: CAWRKPDRMNTEAFF. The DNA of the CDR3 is TGTGCCTGGAGGAAACCGGACAGGATGAACACTGAAGCTTTCTTT.

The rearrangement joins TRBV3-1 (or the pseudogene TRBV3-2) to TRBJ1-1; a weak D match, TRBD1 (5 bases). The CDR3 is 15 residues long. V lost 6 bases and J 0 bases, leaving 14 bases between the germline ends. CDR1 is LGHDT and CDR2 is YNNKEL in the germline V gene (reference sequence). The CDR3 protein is CASSSFGGLNTEAFF. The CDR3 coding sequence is TGTGCCAGCAGTTCTTTCGGGGGTTTGAACACTGAAGCTTTCTTT.

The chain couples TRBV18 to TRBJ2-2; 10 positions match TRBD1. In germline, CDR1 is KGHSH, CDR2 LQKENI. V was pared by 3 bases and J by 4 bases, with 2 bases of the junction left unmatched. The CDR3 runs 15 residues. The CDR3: CASSPRTGGTGELFF. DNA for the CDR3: TGTGCCAGCTCACCTCGGACAGGGGGCACCGGGGAGCTGTTTTTT.

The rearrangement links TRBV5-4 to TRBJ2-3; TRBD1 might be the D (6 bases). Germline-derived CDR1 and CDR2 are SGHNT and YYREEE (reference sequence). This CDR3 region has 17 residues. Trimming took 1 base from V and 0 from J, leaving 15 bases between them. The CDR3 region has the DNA TGTGCCAGCAGCTTGCGTTCCCAGGGGCCGAGCACAGATACGCAGTATTTT. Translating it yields CASSLRSQGPSTDTQYF.

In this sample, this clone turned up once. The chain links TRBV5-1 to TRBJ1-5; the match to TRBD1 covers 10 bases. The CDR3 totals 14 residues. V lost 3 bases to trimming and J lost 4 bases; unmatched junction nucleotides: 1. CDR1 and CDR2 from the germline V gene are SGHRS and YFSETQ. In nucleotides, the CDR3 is TGCGCCAGCAGCTGGACAGGGGGTAATCAGCCCCAGCATTTT. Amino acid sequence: CASSWTGGNQPQHF.

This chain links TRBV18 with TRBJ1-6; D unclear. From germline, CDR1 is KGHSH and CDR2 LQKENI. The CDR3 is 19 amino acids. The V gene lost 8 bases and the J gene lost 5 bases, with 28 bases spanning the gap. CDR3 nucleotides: TGTGCCAGCACCTCAACCGGGAGCCTCACCTCCCGAGATAATTCACCCCTCCACTTT. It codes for CASTSTGSLTSRDNSPLHF.

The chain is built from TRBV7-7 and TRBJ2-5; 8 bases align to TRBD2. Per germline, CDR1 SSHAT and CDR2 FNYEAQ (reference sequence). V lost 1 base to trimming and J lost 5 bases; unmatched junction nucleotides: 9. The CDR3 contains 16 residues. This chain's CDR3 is CASSLDISGVVETQYF. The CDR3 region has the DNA TGTGCCAGCAGCTTAGATATTAGCGGGGTTGTGGAGACCCAGTACTTC.

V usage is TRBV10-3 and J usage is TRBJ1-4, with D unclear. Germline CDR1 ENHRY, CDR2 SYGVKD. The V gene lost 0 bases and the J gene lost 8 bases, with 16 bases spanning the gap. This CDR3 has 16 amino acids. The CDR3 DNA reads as TGTGCCATCAGTGAGTCCTCCGCGGCCCTTGGGGAAAAACTGTTTTTT. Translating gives CAISESSAALGEKLFF.

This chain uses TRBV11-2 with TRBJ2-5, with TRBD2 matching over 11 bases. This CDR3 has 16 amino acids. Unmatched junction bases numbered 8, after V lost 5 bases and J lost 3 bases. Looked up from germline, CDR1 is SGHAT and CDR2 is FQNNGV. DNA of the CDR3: TGTGCCAGCAGCAGATTAGCGGGGGGGCCTAAAGAGACCCAGTACTTC. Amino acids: CASSRLAGGPKETQYF.

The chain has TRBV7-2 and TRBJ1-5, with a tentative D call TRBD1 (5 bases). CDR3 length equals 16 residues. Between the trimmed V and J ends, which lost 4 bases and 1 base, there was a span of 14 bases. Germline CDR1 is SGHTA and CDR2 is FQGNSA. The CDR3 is CASSSRDSGSNQPQHF. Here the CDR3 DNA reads TGTGCCAGCAGCTCCAGGGACTCAGGGAGCAATCAGCCCCAGCATTTT.

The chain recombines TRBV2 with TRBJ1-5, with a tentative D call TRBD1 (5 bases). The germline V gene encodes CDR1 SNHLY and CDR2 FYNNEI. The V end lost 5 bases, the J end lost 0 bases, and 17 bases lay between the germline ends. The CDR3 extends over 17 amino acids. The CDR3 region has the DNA TGTGCCAGCAGTCCACCCCGGGGGGTTAATAGCAATCAGCCCCAGCATTTT. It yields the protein CASSPPRGVNSNQPQHF.

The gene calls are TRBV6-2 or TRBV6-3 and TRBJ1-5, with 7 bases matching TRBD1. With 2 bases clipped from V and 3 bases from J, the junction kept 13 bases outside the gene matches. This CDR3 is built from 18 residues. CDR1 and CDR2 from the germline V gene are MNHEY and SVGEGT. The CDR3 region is CASSYPTDRRGVNQPQHF. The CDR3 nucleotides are TGTGCCAGCAGTTACCCCACGGACAGGCGCGGGGTCAATCAGCCCCAGCATTTT.